This record looks at one T cell receptor beta chain sequence and its context. What it recognizes is unknown. Genomic DNA constituted the template upon which TCR beta VDJ and CDR3 profiling was performed. TCRdb re-analysed the reads in MiXCR, keeping a single row per CDR3 protein. Counted here are 250,000 to 350,000 distinct CDR3 sequences, approximately 55% occurring once; the ten biggest clones make up approximately 8%. Germline CDR1 reads SGHDT; CDR2 reads YYEEEE. V was pared by 0 bases and J by 1 base, with 7 bases between. The CDR3 runs 14 residues. The data derive from a study of CD8+CD57+ T cells in acquired aplastic anemia. Study in general: Sorted cells (CD4+ and CD8+) yielded DNA amounts that averaged approximately 3.2 ug. Study observations and caveats: Patients and controls turned out to have 25 to 35 CD8+ CDR3 sequences in common. Patients and healthy controls showed no significant CD8+ Simpson's diversity difference.

The source material was sorted CD4+, CD8+, or CD8+CD57+ T cells (not recorded which) from PBMCs. The TCR comes from a human donor with severe aplastic anemia or a healthy control (not recorded which). V and J are TRBV5-6 and TRBJ2-5; no reliable D call. This CDR3 reads CASSLGLAQETQYF. As DNA, the CDR3 is TGTGCCAGCAGCTTGGGGCTGGCCCAAGAGACCCAGTACTTC.